The 10 T cell receptor beta chains below were found in one sample sequenced in a study of spatial heterogeneity in lung cancer. MiXCR was run by TCRdb on the 5' RACE reads, yielding one entry per CDR3 protein. There are about 16,000 distinct CDR3 sequences in the sample; 7% to 9% occur only once, and approximately 36% lies in the top ten. Time point described: sample taken at primary tumor resection. Material for sequencing was whole RNA from tumor, nontumor lung or frozen PBMC, left unsorted. The starting material was PBMCs, obtained at surgery. The receptors were sampled from a female donor with early-stage non-small cell lung cancer.

This clonotype was recorded at least ten times. The rearrangement uses TRBV28 and TRBJ1-1; 9 bases fit TRBD1. Germline V gene sequence: CDR1 MDHEN, CDR2 SYDVKM. CDR3 length: 11 residues. Trimming cost V 6 bases and J 12 bases; bases outside gene matches: 5. The CDR3 loop is CASSSTGGTFF. The CDR3, as DNA: TGTGCCAGCAGCTCGACAGGGGGAACTTTCTTT. The whole variable domain, filled in from reference TRBV28 and TRBJ1-1, reads DVKVTQSSRYLVKRTGEKVFLECVQDMDHENMFWYRQDPGLGLRLIYFSYDVKMKEKGDIPEGYSVSREKKERFSLILESASTNQTSMYLCASSSTGGTFFGQGTRLTVV.

This clonotype has more than one count but fewer than ten. CDR3 sequence reads: CASRPTSGGSSGELFF. The CDR3 DNA reads TGTGCCAGCAGACCTACTAGCGGGGGGAGTTCCGGGGAGCTGTTTTTT. This chain connects TRBV7-6 to TRBJ2-2; 12 bases fit TRBD2. V lost 6 bases, J lost 6 bases, and 8 bases stayed unmatched. Per the germline V gene, CDR1 is SGHVS and CDR2 is FNYEAQ. CDR3 size: 16 residues.

This clonotype was observed at least ten times. The CDR3 is CASSLGGRNTGELFF. CDR3 in DNA: TGTGCCAGCAGCTTAGGCGGGAGGAACACCGGGGAGCTGTTTTTT. This chain uses TRBV7-9 with TRBJ2-2, with TRBD2 matching over 7 bases. The CDR3 length is 15 residues. The trim removed 1 base at V and 1 base at J, leaving 0 bases unmatched. The germline gives CDR1 SEHNR, CDR2 FQNEAQ (reference sequence).

There are many counts of this clonotype. The CDR3 nucleotides read TGTGCCAGCAGCTTGCCGCCGGGAAGAGAGACCCAGTACTTC. Translating it yields CASSLPPGRETQYF. The chain carries TRBV7-2 and TRBJ2-5; D is perhaps TRBD2 (5 bases). Germline V gene sequence: CDR1 SGHTA, CDR2 FQGNSA. The CDR3 spans 14 residues. Trimming pared 3 bases from V and 4 bases from J, leaving 12 bases between.

This clonotype is classed as medium-sized. The rearrangement joins TRBV7-6 to TRBJ2-3; TRBD2 might be the D (6 bases). Germline CDR1 and CDR2: SGHVS and FNYEAQ. The CDR3 has 15 residues. Trimming cost V 5 bases and J 0 bases, with 12 bases left between them. The CDR3 is CASSLGLPSTDTQYF. The CDR3 bases are TGTGCCAGCAGCCTCGGACTACCTAGCACAGATACGCAGTATTTT.

There are many counts of this clonotype. The chain employs TRBV2 and TRBJ2-1, with D possibly being TRBD2 (5 bases). The CDR3 loop spans 14 amino acids. Trimming shortened V by 9 bases and J by 7 bases, and 19 bases separated the two germline ends. Germline CDR1 reads SNHLY; CDR2 reads FYNNEI. In DNA form, the CDR3 reads TGTGCCAGTTCCGGGAACCGTCGTGTGAATGAGCAGTTCTTC. This sequence encodes CASSGNRRVNEQFF.

This chain joins TRBV6-1 and TRBJ2-1; D not certain. The CDR3 covers 15 residues. The germline V gene encodes CDR1 MNHNS and CDR2 SASEGT. The V end was cut by 1 base, the J end by 4 bases, with 11 bases between. The CDR3 sequence: CASSEGWDRYNEQFF. Written as DNA, the CDR3 is TGTGCCAGCAGTGAAGGGTGGGATCGGTACAATGAGCAGTTCTTC.

This clonotype was seen a handful of times. V gene TRBV6-1 combines with J gene TRBJ2-2; 8 nucleotides line up with TRBD1. Germline V gene sequence: CDR1 MNHNS, CDR2 SASEGT. The CDR3 runs to 14 residues. The J segment lost 2 bases and the V segment lost 6 bases, leaving 2 bases of the junction unmatched. DNA for the CDR3: TGTGCCAGCAGCGGACAGGGCAACACCGGGGAGCTGTTTTTT. Protein: CASSGQGNTGELFF.

The sample holds many counts of this clonotype. V gene TRBV5-4 combines with J gene TRBJ2-1; TRBD2 matches at 7 bases. This CDR3 spans 16 amino acids. V shed 3 bases, J shed 8 bases, and the junction held 14 bases outside the gene matches. Germline loops: CDR1 SGHNT, CDR2 YYREEE (reference sequence). CDR3 nucleotide sequence: TGTGCCAGCAGCTCGAGAGTGGGGGGGTGGCGGGATGAGCAGTTCTTC. The encoded protein is CASSSRVGGWRDEQFF.

This clonotype was picked up many times. V is TRBV6-2 or TRBV6-3 and J is TRBJ2-1, with TRBD2 as a possible D gene (5 bases). The V gene lost 8 bases and the J gene lost 10 bases, with 18 bases spanning the gap. This CDR3 region has 13 residues. CDR1 MNHEY and CDR2 SVGEGT come from the germline V gene. CDR3 loop: CASGPIPRGEQFF. CDR3 nucleotides: TGTGCCAGCGGCCCGATCCCTCGAGGGGAGCAGTTCTTC.